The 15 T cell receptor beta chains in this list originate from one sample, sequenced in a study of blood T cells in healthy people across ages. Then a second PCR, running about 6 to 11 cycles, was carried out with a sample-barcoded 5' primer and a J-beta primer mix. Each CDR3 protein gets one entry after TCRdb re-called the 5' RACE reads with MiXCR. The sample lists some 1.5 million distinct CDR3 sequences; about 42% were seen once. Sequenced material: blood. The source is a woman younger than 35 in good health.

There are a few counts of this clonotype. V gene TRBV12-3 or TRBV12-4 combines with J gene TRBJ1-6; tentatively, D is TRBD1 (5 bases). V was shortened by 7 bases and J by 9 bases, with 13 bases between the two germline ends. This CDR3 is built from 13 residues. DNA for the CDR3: TGTGCCAGCATTGAGGGGCAAGGTTCACCCCTCCACTTT. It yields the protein CASIEGQGSPLHF.

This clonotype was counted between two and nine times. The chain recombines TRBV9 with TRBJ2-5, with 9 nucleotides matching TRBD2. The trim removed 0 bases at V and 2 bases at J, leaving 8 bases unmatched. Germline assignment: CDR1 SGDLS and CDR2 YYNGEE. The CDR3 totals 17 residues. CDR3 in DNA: TGTGCCAGCAGCGTAGGAGGTAGCGGGGGCCGTCAAGAGACCCAGTACTTC. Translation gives CASSVGGSGGRQETQYF.

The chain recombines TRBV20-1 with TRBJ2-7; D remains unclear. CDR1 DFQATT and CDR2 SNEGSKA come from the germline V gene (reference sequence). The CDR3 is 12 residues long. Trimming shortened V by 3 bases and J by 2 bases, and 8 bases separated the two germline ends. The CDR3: CSARWSTYEQYF. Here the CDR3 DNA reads TGCAGTGCTAGGTGGAGCACCTACGAGCAGTACTTC.

The CDR3 nucleotides read TGCAGTGTTCTCATCGCGGGGGGCTATACTTCTAGCACAGATACGCAGTATTTT. Residues: CSVLIAGGYTSSTDTQYF. The J gene is TRBJ2-3, the V gene TRBV20-1; 8 bases match TRBD2. The CDR3 length is 18 residues. Germline CDR1 and CDR2: DFQATT and SNEGSKA (reference sequence). Germline trimming cut 7 bases from V and 0 bases from J; bases unmatched to any gene: 18.

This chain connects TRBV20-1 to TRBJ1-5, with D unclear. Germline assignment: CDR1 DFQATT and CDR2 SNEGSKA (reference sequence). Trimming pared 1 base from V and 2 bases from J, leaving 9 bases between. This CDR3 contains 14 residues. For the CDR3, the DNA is TGCAGTGCTAGAGTATCCCGCGGCAATCAGCCCCAGCATTTT. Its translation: CSARVSRGNQPQHF.

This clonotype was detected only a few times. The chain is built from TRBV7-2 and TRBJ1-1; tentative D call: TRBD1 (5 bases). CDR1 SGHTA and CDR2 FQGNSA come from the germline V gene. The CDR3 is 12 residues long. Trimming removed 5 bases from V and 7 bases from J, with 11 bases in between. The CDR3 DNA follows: TGTGCCAGCAGCCTCTGGGGGGATGAAGCTTTCTTT. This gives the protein CASSLWGDEAFF.

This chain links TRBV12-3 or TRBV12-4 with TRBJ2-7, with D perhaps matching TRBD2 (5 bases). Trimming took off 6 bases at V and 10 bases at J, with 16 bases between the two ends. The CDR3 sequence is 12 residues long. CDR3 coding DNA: TGTGCCAGCAGCCCCGCTGTGAGGGCCCAGTACTTC. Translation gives CASSPAVRAQYF.

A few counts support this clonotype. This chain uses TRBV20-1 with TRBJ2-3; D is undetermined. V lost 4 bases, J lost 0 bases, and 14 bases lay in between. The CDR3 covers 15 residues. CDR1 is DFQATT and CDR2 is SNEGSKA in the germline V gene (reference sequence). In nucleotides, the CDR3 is TGCAGTGCTAAGTCGCGGCAGCACAGCACAGATACGCAGTATTTT. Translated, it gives CSAKSRQHSTDTQYF.

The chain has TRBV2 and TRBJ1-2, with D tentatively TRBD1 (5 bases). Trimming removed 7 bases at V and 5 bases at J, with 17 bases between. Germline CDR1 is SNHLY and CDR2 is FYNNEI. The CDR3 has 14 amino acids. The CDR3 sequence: CASNPHGTEYGYTF. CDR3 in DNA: TGTGCCAGCAACCCCCATGGGACGGAATATGGCTACACCTTC.

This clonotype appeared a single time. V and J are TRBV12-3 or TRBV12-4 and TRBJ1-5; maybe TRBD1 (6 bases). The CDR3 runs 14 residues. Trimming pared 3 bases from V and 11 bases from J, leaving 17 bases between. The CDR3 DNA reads TGTGCCAGCAGTTTTGGGGGGGCCTGGAGAACCCAGCATTTT. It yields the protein CASSFGGAWRTQHF.

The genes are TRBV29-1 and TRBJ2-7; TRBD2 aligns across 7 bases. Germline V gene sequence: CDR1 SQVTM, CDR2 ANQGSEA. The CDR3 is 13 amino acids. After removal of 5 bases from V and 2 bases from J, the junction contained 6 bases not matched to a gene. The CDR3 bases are TGCAGCGTTAGGGGAGGGCATACCTACGAGCAGTACTTC. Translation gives CSVRGGHTYEQYF.

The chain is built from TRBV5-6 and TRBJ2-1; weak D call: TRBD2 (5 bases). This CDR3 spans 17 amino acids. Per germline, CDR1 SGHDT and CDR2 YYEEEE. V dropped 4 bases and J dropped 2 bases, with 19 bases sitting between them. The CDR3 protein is CASSPTLRGWTYNEQFF. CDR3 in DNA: TGTGCCAGCAGCCCTACTCTACGGGGTTGGACCTACAATGAGCAGTTCTTC. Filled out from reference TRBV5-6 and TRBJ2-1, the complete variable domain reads DAGVTQSPTHLIKTRGQQVTLRCSPKSGHDTVSWYQQALGQGPQFIFQYYEEEERQRGNFPDRFSGHQFPNYSSELNVNALLLGDSALYLCASSPTLRGWTYNEQFFGPGTRLTVL.

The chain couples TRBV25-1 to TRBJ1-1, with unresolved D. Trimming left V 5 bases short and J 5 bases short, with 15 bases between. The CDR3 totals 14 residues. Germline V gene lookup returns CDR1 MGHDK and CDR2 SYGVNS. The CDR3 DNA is TGTGCCAGCAGTCCCGCCGGCGGCCTAACTGAAGCTTTCTTT. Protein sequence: CASSPAGGLTEAFF.

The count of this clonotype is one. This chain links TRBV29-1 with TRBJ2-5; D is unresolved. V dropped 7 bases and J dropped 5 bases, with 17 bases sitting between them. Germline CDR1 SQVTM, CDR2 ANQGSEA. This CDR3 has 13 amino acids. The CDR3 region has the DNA TGCAGCGCTGAGGCCGGAAATTGGGAGACCCAGTACTTC. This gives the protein CSAEAGNWETQYF.

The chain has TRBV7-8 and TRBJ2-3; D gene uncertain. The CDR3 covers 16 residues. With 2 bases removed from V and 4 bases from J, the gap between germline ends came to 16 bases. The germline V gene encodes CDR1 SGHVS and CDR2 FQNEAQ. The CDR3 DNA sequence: TGTGCCAGCAGCTTATCCGGCGGAACTGTAGCAGATACGCAGTATTTT. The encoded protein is CASSLSGGTVADTQYF.